Shown below are 10 T cell receptor beta chains from a single sample sequenced in a study of beta chain features in type 1 diabetes. Expressed TCRB transcripts were sequenced because the entire RNA isolate underwent reverse transcription. Using immunoSEQ multiplex PCR, the repertoire was profiled, and TCRdb retains in-frame clones only, with some absent. The sample lists 95,000 to 150,000 clones, about a sixth occurring once. Whole-study results and caveats: Within each of all four CD4+ subsets, Type 1 diabetes patients had TCRB CDR3s that were moderately but significantly shorter.

Their cognate antigens are unknown. Sequenced material: central memory CD4+ T cells from blood. These receptors all come from a man aged 30 to 45 with type 1 diabetes.

The chain is built from TRBV6-5 and TRBJ2-2; D is uncertain. The CDR3 consists of 15 residues. V shed 5 bases and J shed 2 bases, with 12 bases lying between them. Germline lookup yields CDR1 MNHEY and CDR2 SVGAGI. The CDR3 here is CASSPRTDNTGELFF. CDR3 DNA: TGTGCCAGCAGTCCCCGGACGGATAACACCGGGGAGCTGTTTTTT.

Only a few counts were recorded for this clone. The V call is TRBV20-1, the J call TRBJ2-7; tentatively, D is TRBD1 (6 bases). The CDR3 runs 10 residues. CDR1 and CDR2 from the germline V gene are DFQATT and SNEGSKA (reference sequence). V lost 4 bases, J lost 5 bases, and 6 bases lay in between. As DNA, the CDR3 is TGCAGTGCTACAGGGGACGAGCAGTACTTC. Protein: CSATGDEQYF.

The chain joins TRBV7-2 to TRBJ2-7, with a weak D call TRBD2 (6 bases). This CDR3 is 15 amino acids long. Deletions cut 3 bases from V and 2 bases from J, with 14 bases between. Germline assignment: CDR1 SGHTA and CDR2 FQGNSA. CDR3 amino acids: CASSLAGTETYEQYF. CDR3 coding DNA: TGTGCCAGCAGCTTGGCCGGGACTGAGACCTACGAGCAGTACTTC.

As concerns this clone: This sample includes further DNA sequences coding for the same CDR3. This rearrangement joins TRBV5-1 to TRBJ2-4, with D perhaps TRBD2 (5 bases). CDR1 is SGHRS, CDR2 YFSETQ, per germline. Deletions cut 5 bases from V and 6 bases from J, with 6 bases between. The CDR3 has 11 amino acids. CDR3 in DNA: TGCGCCAGCAGGGCGGGAAACATTCAGTACTTC. Its protein product is CASRAGNIQYF.

The chain carries TRBV21-1 and TRBJ2-7; the D call TRBD2 from the table was never checked on the DNA. TRBV21-1 is a pseudogene locus. The CDR3 contains 17 residues. The CDR3 protein is CASSKGGHEIQSYEQYF. The CDR3 DNA follows: TGTGCCAGCAGCAAAGGCGGCCATGAAATACAATCCTACGAGCAGTACTTC.

The chain joins TRBV27 to TRBJ1-5; tentative D call: TRBD1 (5 bases). The CDR3 loop spans 13 amino acids. V lost 6 bases and J 7 bases, leaving 13 bases between the germline ends. Germline lookup yields CDR1 MNHEY and CDR2 SMNVEV (reference sequence). CDR3 residues: CASSLGGPQPQHF. The DNA for the CDR3 is TGTGCCAGCAGCTTGGGGGGTCCACAGCCCCAGCATTTT.

The gene calls are TRBV4-1 and TRBJ1-6; 7 bases match TRBD1. This CDR3 region has 15 residues. Germline CDR1 and CDR2: MGHRA and YSYEKL. J gave up 10 bases and V 0 bases, and 6 bases lay outside the gene matches. The CDR3 bases are TGCGCCAGCAGCCAAGAAGACAGGGTGAACTCACCCCTCCACTTT. Protein: CASSQEDRVNSPLHF.

This clone was recorded a few times. The genes are TRBV25-1 and TRBJ1-2; a possible D gene is TRBD1 (5 bases). The germline V and J ends were trimmed by 6 bases and 10 bases, with 12 bases remaining between them. Germline V gene sequence: CDR1 MGHDK, CDR2 SYGVNS. The CDR3 totals 11 residues. Here the CDR3 reads CASSQTESYTF. CDR3 in DNA: TGTGCCAGCAGCCAGACAGAGTCCTACACCTTC.

This CDR3 reads CASSIRDRDVYGYTF. CDR3 nucleotides: TGCGCCAGCAGCATCCGGGACAGGGATGTCTATGGCTACACCTTC. The chain has TRBV5-1 and TRBJ1-2, with TRBD1 identical over 9 bases. The junction had 8 bases not matched to a gene; V was cut back by 4 bases and J by 4 bases. The germline V gene encodes CDR1 SGHRS and CDR2 YFSETQ. CDR3 length: 15 amino acids.

This clone has a handful of counts. The J gene is TRBJ2-3, the V gene TRBV7-3; D uncertain. The CDR3 contains 13 residues. The germline V gene encodes CDR1 SGHTA and CDR2 FQGTGA. Trimming stripped 4 bases from V and 6 bases from J, with 11 bases between. The CDR3 nucleotides read TGTGCCAGCAGCTCCCTGCCCGGGGATACGCAGTATTTT. Translated, it gives CASSSLPGDTQYF.